A few counts support the clone carrying this TCR beta chain. Alongside a J-beta primer mix, a sample-barcoded 5' primer served in a second PCR lasting about 7 to 12 cycles. Each cDNA was tagged by a template-switch adaptor containing 12 random nucleotides. TCRdb recomputed calls from the 5' RACE reads with MiXCR, one row per CDR3 protein. The data hold approximately 600,000 distinct CDR3 sequences, with around three fifths observed a single time. The record originates from a study of blood T cells in healthy people across ages. In terms of origin and age, donors were healthy Caucasian individuals from Russia aged 6 to 90. Germline assignment: CDR1 LGHDT and CDR2 YNNKEL (reference sequence). CDR3 length: 15 amino acids. The V end was cut by 4 bases, the J end by 2 bases, with 13 bases between.

This TCR was sampled from a man in his 60s in good health. The sequenced material came from blood. The gene calls are TRBV3-1 and TRBJ2-3; a weak D match, TRBD2 (6 bases). CDR3 sequence (DNA): TGTGCCAGCAGCCCGACTAGTTCCTCCACAGATACGCAGTATTTT. This encodes CASSPTSSSTDTQYF.